The clone carrying this T cell receptor (beta chain) was detected many times. Its antigen is unknown. Relative to the germline gene, one junction end is altered; a read error may explain this. The data derive from a study of T cells after yellow fever vaccination. Notes on the study in general: Most primary-vaccination clones recurred post-booster (about 96% CD4, more than 85% CD8). FACS-sorted repertoires could harbor abundant contaminating bulk-population clonotypes.

The germline CDR1 and CDR2 sequences are SGHTA and FQGNSA. The CDR3 sequence is 15 residues long. Using its own MiXCR run on the 5' RACE reads, TCRdb lists one record per CDR3 protein. The sample has a few hundred thousand distinct CDR3 sequences; roughly 3.5% are singletons. The clonotype comes from a man younger than 30 who received the YFV17D yellow fever vaccine. Here the sequenced sample was PBMCs, taken 15 days after the yellow fever booster vaccination. V usage is TRBV7-2 and J usage is TRBJ2-3; 9 nucleotides line up with TRBD2. CDR3 in DNA: TGTGCCAGCAGCCTAGCGGGAATACTCACAGATACGCAGTATTTT. Its protein product is CASSLAGILTDTQYF.